Below are 12 T cell receptor beta chains sequenced from a single sample in a study of blood T cell repertoires in COVID-19. Repertoires were generated with immunoSEQ multiplex PCR, while TCRdb's copy carries only in-frame clones and drops some. The sample shows 65,000 to 80,000 clones, about 80% of them seen only once. Sample: peripheral blood. The source is a man aged 45-60 years with acute or convalescent COVID-19.

The chain uses TRBV10-3 and TRBJ2-1; TRBD2 matches 9 bases. CDR1 ENHRY and CDR2 SYGVKD come from the germline V gene. Germline trimming cut 8 bases from V and 5 bases from J; bases unmatched to any gene: 4. The CDR3 has 13 residues. CDR3: CAIALAGNNEQFF. DNA for the CDR3: TGTGCCATCGCCCTAGCGGGGAACAATGAGCAGTTCTTC.

The gene calls are TRBV25-1 and TRBJ2-7, with a tentative D call TRBD1 (6 bases). Germline-derived CDR1 and CDR2 are MGHDK and SYGVNS. This CDR3 is 14 amino acids long. V lost 4 bases and J 1 base, leaving 11 bases between the germline ends. In nucleotides, the CDR3 is TGTGCCAGCAGTGGGACAGATTTTTCCTACGAGCAGTACTTC. This sequence encodes CASSGTDFSYEQYF.

This chain links TRBV18 with TRBJ2-4; D may be TRBD2 (6 bases). Germline V gives CDR1 KGHSH, CDR2 LQKENI. The CDR3 totals 15 residues. V lost 2 bases and J 5 bases, leaving 13 bases between the germline ends. As DNA, the CDR3 is TGTGCCAGCTCACCAATCGGGAGTTTCGAAAACATTCAGTACTTC. Amino acid sequence: CASSPIGSFENIQYF.

The chain couples TRBV6-2 or TRBV6-3 to TRBJ1-2; 12 bases map to TRBD1. Per germline, CDR1 MNHEY and CDR2 SVGEGT. V shed 0 bases, J shed 8 bases, and the junction held 10 bases outside the gene matches. This CDR3 spans 17 amino acids. The CDR3 reads CASSYSLPGTGGEGYTF. In DNA, the CDR3 is TGTGCCAGCAGTTACTCCCTCCCCGGGACAGGGGGCGAAGGCTACACCTTC.

The gene calls are TRBV4-2 and TRBJ2-1; a possible D gene is TRBD1 (8 bases). Deletions cut 3 bases from V and 7 bases from J, with 16 bases between. Germline CDR1 reads LGHNA; CDR2 reads YNFKEQ. CDR3 size: 15 residues. CDR3 in amino acids: CASSHPTGEGNEQFF. As DNA, the CDR3 is TGTGCCAGCAGCCATCCGACAGGGGAGGGGAATGAGCAGTTCTTC.

The CDR3 bases are TGTGCCAGCAGCCAAGACAGGGGAGGGACTACTAACTATGGCTACACCTTC. It specifies CASSQDRGGTTNYGYTF. V usage is TRBV4-2 and J usage is TRBJ1-2, with D possibly being TRBD1 (6 bases). Germline-derived CDR1 and CDR2 are LGHNA and YNFKEQ. Trimming took 0 bases from V and 0 from J, leaving 14 bases between them. CDR3 size: 17 residues.

This clone came up a few times. The chain couples TRBV9 to TRBJ2-2, with D perhaps matching TRBD2 (6 bases). Germline V lookup: CDR1 SGDLS, CDR2 YYNGEE. V was cut by 7 bases and J by 1 base, with 11 bases left in between. The CDR3 spans 14 residues. Here the CDR3 reads CASRSSGNTGELFF. In nucleotides, the CDR3 is TGTGCCAGCCGCAGTAGCGGGAACACCGGGGAGCTGTTTTTT.

Here the CDR3 DNA reads TGTGCCAGCAGTTCCGCGACAGGACCAGCCAAAAACATTCAGTACTTC. This encodes CASSSATGPAKNIQYF. This rearrangement joins TRBV6-2 or TRBV6-3 to TRBJ2-4, with D possibly being TRBD1 (6 bases). Trimming removed 4 bases at V and 0 bases at J, with 13 bases between. The CDR3 runs to 16 residues. In germline, CDR1 is MNHEY, CDR2 SVGEGT.

This clone was observed a few times. The chain joins TRBV25-1 to TRBJ1-2; perhaps TRBD1 as D (5 bases). This CDR3 region has 15 residues. Germline CDR1 and CDR2: MGHDK and SYGVNS. V was pared by 5 bases and J by 8 bases, with 21 bases between. The DNA for the CDR3 is TGTGCCAGCAGTCCAGCCGGGGGAGGGGCTAGGGGCTACACCTTC. Residues: CASSPAGGGARGYTF.

The chain recombines TRBV28 with TRBJ1-1; D is perhaps TRBD1 (6 bases). CDR3 size: 14 residues. V was clipped by 7 bases and J by 6 bases, with 18 bases between them. Germline CDR1 reads MDHEN; CDR2 reads SYDVKM. Here the CDR3 DNA reads TGTGCCAGCACTCCGGCGGGGGGGGGCTCTGAAGCTTTCTTT. It encodes CASTPAGGGSEAFF.

V and J are TRBV11-1 and TRBJ1-1, with D perhaps TRBD1 (5 bases). The CDR3 is 12 residues long. Germline assignment: CDR1 SGHAT and CDR2 FQDESV (reference sequence). Trimming took off 8 bases at V and 8 bases at J, with 15 bases between the two ends. This CDR3 is CASGAGEREAFF. CDR3 coding DNA: TGTGCCAGCGGAGCGGGGGAGCGGGAAGCTTTCTTT.

The genes are TRBV7-6 and TRBJ2-3; 10 bases align to TRBD2. The germline V gene has CDR1 SGHVS and CDR2 FNYEAQ. Trimming at V came to 0 bases and at J to 5 bases, leaving 8 bases not matched to a gene. This CDR3 has 17 amino acids. The CDR3: CASSLAYSGGGRDTQYF. The CDR3 coding sequence is TGTGCCAGCAGCTTAGCGTACAGCGGGGGGGGAAGAGATACGCAGTATTTT.